Sequencing of this T cell receptor beta chain was carried out in a study of cytomegalovirus exposure and HLA in healthy donors (dated 2017 in TCRdb). As for the study more broadly: An earlier analysis of some 620 of the donors reported 276 Gb of sequence data and around 120 million unique TCR beta sequences obtained from about 180 million T cells. Approximately 300 gigabases of sequencing data and around 80 million unique TCR sequences made up an early release that covered under 750 HLA-typed donors. The genetic ancestry cluster associated with self-reported Caucasian donors included 81% of the 350 to 500 genotyped donors. The study aimed to test whether cataloging public T cell receptors could reveal signatures of past pathogen exposure. Using immunosequencing, the study profiled T cell repertoires from 666 subjects and related those repertoires to cytomegalovirus serostatus. In addition to the first cohort of 650 to 750 subjects, a separate validation cohort of over 90 different subjects was used. To predict cytomegalovirus infection status, the study brought together high-throughput TCR immunosequencing, statistical association of individual TCRs with disease status, and machine learning. In a later analysis, previously published TCR beta repertoires from several hundred donors were re-analyzed and high-resolution HLA genotyping was added so that TCR occurrence patterns could be studied. Rather than drawing on any new phenotypic data, the later analysis identified candidate immune exposures from TCR beta sequences and the way those sequences occurred across donors. An earlier analysis of 450 to 750 of the donors used high-throughput TCR beta sequencing to judge whether each TCR beta V gene segment behaved as functional or pseudogenic. Donor age, sex, ethnicity and CMV serostatus were collected together with the repertoire data. In a later genetic analysis, genome-wide SNP genotypes for 398 of the 666 donors were used, and that subset was treated as a discovery cohort. All discovery cohort repertoires had been generated using a single sequencing platform. Both class I and class II loci were covered by HLA typing, at four-digit resolution. Typing coverage differed by locus: A, B, C, DRB1 and DQB1 were typed in roughly 629-630 donors, DQA1 in 500 to 550, DPA1 in 606, and DPB1 in about 450. Four or five DR-DQ haplotypes were handled as single units for association and clustering because linkage in the cohort was strong. On average, around 200,000 unique TCR beta nucleotide sequences were sequenced per donor among 398 genotyped donors of the cohort, with roughly 18% of those sequences being non-productive.

What the research found in general, with its limitations: A cluster of highly shared sequence variants was judged likely to represent a technical artifact of the sequencing pipeline. Immune exposure information for the cohort was limited to CMV serostatus. A later analysis found that HLA-associated TCR beta chains were more clonally expanded and had lower generation probabilities than equally common non-associated chains. Linkage disequilibrium might explain the correlated functional status among segregating V segments, but an unknown experimental factor could not be ruled out. Across donors, most TCR sequences were observed very rarely, whereas some public TCRs were present in many individuals. In a later genetic analysis, a missense DCLRE1C variant was associated with V-gene and J-gene trimming of TCR beta chains, and the association was replicated in an independent cohort. Because counts were too low, about 15 rarely observed V segments, including chromosome 9 orphons, were left out of the earlier analysis of 587 of the donors. Strong co-occurrence of HLA alleles, especially DR and DQ, made assigning TCR associations to individual alleles difficult. According to a later genetic analysis, donors in an Asian-associated ancestry cluster had fewer N-insertions in productive TCRs than the approximately 650-donor mean. A further reported finding was that TCR beta sequences accurately predicted the HLA-A and HLA-B alleles for most subjects in the first cohort. In both the original and validation cohorts, the classifier was reported to diagnose cytomegalovirus status with high specificity and sensitivity. The cohort was sequenced for TCR beta chains only, and without alpha or paired-chain data the features that could be detected were limited. The presence/absence analyses assumed that sequencing depth was roughly uniform across donors, and that assumption may not be true. Because HLA typing was unavailable for some donors at each locus, only the typed subset was used in association tests. The study listed 150 to 200 TCR beta chains as associated with cytomegalovirus. According to a later analysis, most CMV-associated TCR beta chains appeared to be HLA-restricted, and the HLA associations seemed to be driven largely by CMV exposure. According to the authors, the approach could potentially be generalized to other disease states and immunological phenotypes. Because the 87-base-pair reads could not distinguish some IMGT-functional V segments, including TRBV6-2 and TRBV6-3, those segments were excluded. An earlier analysis of 587 of the donors showed that most TCR beta V segments appeared in productive rearrangements either about 87% or about 30% of the time, which broadly matched IMGT annotations. In a later analysis, TCR association rates were found to vary across HLA loci, with the most associated TCRs seen for DRB1 alleles and the fewest for HLA-C alleles. In a later analysis, about 17,000 TCR beta sequences were associated with specific HLA alleles at a false discovery rate of 0.05. In a later analysis, several top co-occurrence clusters were reported to appear linked to parvovirus B19, influenza, CMV and Epstein-Barr virus. In vitro tests confirmed that a few of the cytomegalovirus-associated TCR beta chains recognize cytomegalovirus antigens.

Worth noting for this clone: Its antigen is unknown. No much larger clonotype is one base removed from it; base qualities were not supplied.

The CDR3 goes from the cysteine to the phenylalanine over 13 residues. Kept here is only the CDR3 DNA, which spans 39 bases and is read in frame from base 1. Here V drops 5 bases and J drops 4 bases, and the junction holds 3 bases not matched to any gene. The germline V gene yields SGHRS for CDR1 and YFSETQ for CDR2. Library creation used the immunoSEQ multiplex PCR assay. For the multiplex PCR, a mixture combining 60 forward primers for TCR Vbeta segments and 13 reverse primers for TCR Jbeta segments was used. Amplification of the CDR3 region of rearranged TCR beta genes was performed with a multiplex PCR assay on genomic DNA. Amplified TCR beta libraries were sequenced as 87-base-pair reads on the Illumina HiSeq System. The published analysis was carried out like this. Across the roughly 640 repertoires, a later analysis counted tens of millions of unique TCR beta chains, approximately 10 million of which were shared by at least two donors. A nearest-neighbor algorithm error-corrected the raw reads and collapsed the reads into unique sequences, merging closely related sequences to remove PCR and sequencing errors. CDR3 sequences were aligned to IMGT reference sequences to assign V, D and J gene segments. For a sequence to be retained, a match of at least six nucleotides to both a V gene segment and a J gene segment was required. Rearrangements were classified as productive when the CDR3 lacked stop codons and remained in frame with V and J, and all other rearrangements were classified as non-productive. Following IMGT convention, CDR3 was defined as the stretch from the second conserved V-encoded cysteine up to the conserved J-encoded phenylalanine. Sequences without an unambiguous match to a single V gene segment were excluded from the earlier analysis of a few hundred of the donors. In an earlier analysis of 500 to 750 of the donors, V segments were called functional above 56.7% productive rearrangements and were called segregating when the between-donor standard deviation exceeded 5%. A statistical classification framework was developed to diagnose cytomegalovirus status using the catalog of TCR beta chain sequences. In a later analysis, TCR nucleotide sequences were compared against IMGT/GENE-DB human TR gene sequences so that V and J genes could be assigned. In a later analysis, CDR3 sequences and most-parsimonious VDJ recombination scenarios were assigned using the TCRdist pipeline. In a later analysis, every TCR beta chain was defined by the combination of its CDR3 amino acid sequence and its V-gene family, and reads without a unique V-gene family were dropped. A later analysis removed roughly 590 highly shared, low-generation-probability nucleotide sequences to deal with suspected cross-contamination and a sequencing artifact. A later analysis calculated a clonal expansion index for each public chain from normalized within-repertoire ranks of inferred template counts. Generation probabilities in a later analysis came from a VDJ recombination model fitted to out-of-frame rearrangements, and those results were checked against IGoR. Hypergeometric tests were used in a later analysis to score TCR-TCR, TCR-HLA and TCR-CMV co-occurrence, with a repertoire-size bias correction applied to the TCR pairs. To estimate false discovery rates, a later analysis permuted the HLA or CMV assignments 20 times. In a later analysis, co-occurring TCRs were grouped using DBSCAN, and TCRdist sequence similarity was added for clustering within HLA-allele-positive subsets. Repertoires with fewer than 30,000 or more than 120,000 public chains were left out of co-occurrence clustering, as were roughly five repertoires with anomalous nucleotide sharing. The table comes from immuneACCESS by way of TCRdb, which keeps in-frame sequences with V and J called. Part of the clones is missing from these tables; in studies checked, under half for an unresolved V gene and the rest for unknown reasons. V, J and clone size are those of that table, while D and trimming were read from the DNA. The sample includes under 200,000 clones, with 80% observed a single time. Together, the top ten hold about a tenth of the sample.

In total, roughly 670 healthy bone marrow donors made up the cohort. At the time of sampling, all cohort members were nominally healthy, though unrecorded immune exposures were likely present. The donor tested CMV seropositive and was one of the 289 seropositive cohort members. A peripheral blood sample was collected from each donor, and TCR beta sequencing was performed on peripheral blood mononuclear cells. Genomic DNA was extracted from the blood cell samples with the Qiagen DNeasy Blood Extraction Kit. This clonotype was sampled from a man in his late teens or twenties in good health and CMV-seropositive. The sequence is built from TRBV5-1 and TRBJ2-5; TRBD1 matches 9 bases in the middle. The specimen sequenced was PBMCs. CDR3 sequence: CASRTGGGETQYF. The DNA sequence is TGCGCCAGCAGGACAGGGGGGGGAGAGACCCAGTACTTC.